Listed here is a single TCR beta chain. Antigen unknown. These data belong to a study of T cells in tumors after PD-1 blockade. Overall study: No patient had prior checkpoint blockade, systemic immunosuppression, or radiotherapy within 4 weeks.

Study results and limitations: Peripheral recruitment is suggested, as some novel exhausted tumor clones were in pre-treatment blood.

The CDR3 loop spans 15 amino acids. Germline CDR1 and CDR2: MNHEY and SVGEGT. The J segment lost 3 bases and the V segment lost 2 bases, leaving 5 bases of the junction unmatched. Data came from immunoSEQ multiplex PCR; TCRdb stores just in-frame clones and leaves some out. The sample contains about 33,000 clones, around 80% of which appear only once. Sequenced material: PBMCs, taken before anti-PD-1 treatment. The gene calls are TRBV6-2 or TRBV6-3 and TRBJ2-7, with TRBD2 matching over 9 bases. This TCR derives from a human donor with basal cell carcinoma. The CDR3 is CASSYDSGSVYEQYF. Here the CDR3 DNA reads TGTGCCAGCAGTTACGATAGCGGGAGCGTCTACGAGCAGTACTTC.